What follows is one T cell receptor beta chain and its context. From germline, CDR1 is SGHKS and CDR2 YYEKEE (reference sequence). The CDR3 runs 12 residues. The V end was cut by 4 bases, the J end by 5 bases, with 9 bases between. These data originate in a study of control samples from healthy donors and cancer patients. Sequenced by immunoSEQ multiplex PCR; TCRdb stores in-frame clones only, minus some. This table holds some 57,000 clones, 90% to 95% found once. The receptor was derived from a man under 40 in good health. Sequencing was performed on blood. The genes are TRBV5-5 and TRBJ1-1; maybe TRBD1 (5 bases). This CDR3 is CASSRDSTEAFF. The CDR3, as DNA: TGTGCCAGCAGCCGAGACAGTACTGAAGCTTTCTTT.